This TCR beta chain was profiled in a study of shared clonotypes between healthy human individuals. Turning to this clone: The antigen remains unidentified.

The assay ran at deep level. Produced via immunoSEQ multiplex PCR; TCRdb's table is partial and in-frame only. The data hold approximately 1,500,000 clones, with 98% observed a single time. The study's findings and limits: Shared across a few donors were around 5% of the naive CD4 clonotypes.

The clonotype was recovered from a man aged 25 to 40 in good health. Material for sequencing was naive CD4+ T cells sorted from blood. Subset here: CD45RA+ positively selected.

The CDR3, as DNA: TGCGCCAGCAGCTTGGGCTCCCGAGATAACACTGAAGCTTTCTTT. Residues: CASSLGSRDNTEAFF. The genes are TRBV5-1 and TRBJ1-1; D call uncertain. V lost 0 bases and J lost 2, with 11 bases in between. The CDR3 covers 15 residues. Germline-derived CDR1 and CDR2 are SGHRS and YFSETQ.